Below are 14 T cell receptor beta chains sequenced from a single sample in a study of T-cell reconstitution after alpha-beta-depleted transplantation in children. The TCRbeta library incorporated unique molecular identifiers. TCRdb processed the PCR reads anew with MiXCR; each CDR3 protein has one entry. Of fewer than 95,000 distinct CDR3 sequences listed, less than 15% are singletons. This specimen consisted of PBMCs from the stem cell graft donor, obtained from the stem cell graft. Source of these receptors: a human donor who donated a stem cell graft to a child with inherited bone marrow failure.

There are many counts of this clonotype. A read error is likely, as this CDR3 ends without the conserved phenylalanine or tryptophan. The rearrangement joins TRBV6-5 to TRBJ2-5; D gene ambiguous. CDR1 is MNHEY and CDR2 is SVGAGI in the germline V gene. Trimming cost V 6 bases and J 0 bases, with 11 bases left between them. The CDR3 extends over 14 amino acids. For the CDR3, the DNA is TGTGCCAGCAGCCGACACTATAACCAAGAGACCCAGTACCTC. It is translated as CASSRHYNQETQYL.

This clonotype occurred many times. The V gene is TRBV12-3 or TRBV12-4, the J gene TRBJ2-5; TRBD2 aligns across 14 bases. The CDR3 contains 20 residues. With V trimmed by 6 bases and J by 4 bases, 19 bases remained unmatched. The CDR3 spells CASRLNLKGLAGVFLETQYF. The DNA for the CDR3 is TGTGCCAGCAGGCTGAACCTAAAGGGACTAGCGGGGGTTTTCTTAGAGACCCAGTACTTC.

This clonotype was seen at least ten times. The rearrangement joins TRBV12-3 or TRBV12-4 to TRBJ2-3, with a tentative D call TRBD2 (6 bases). The CDR3 extends over 13 amino acids. Trimming took off 5 bases at V and 7 bases at J, with 13 bases between the two ends. The DNA for the CDR3 is TGTGCCAGCAGTCCCAATGGAGGGAATACGCAGTATTTT. Protein sequence: CASSPNGGNTQYF.

This clonotype has ten or more counts. J is TRBJ2-3 and V is TRBV29-1; TRBD2 matches at 7 bases. V lost 7 bases and J lost 3; bases outside the gene matches: 4. The CDR3 covers 12 residues. Germline loops: CDR1 SQVTM, CDR2 ANQGSEA. The CDR3 DNA reads as TGCAGCGCTGACGGGGGGACAGATACGCAGTATTTT. It codes for CSADGGTDTQYF.

This clonotype came up many times. V usage is TRBV5-1 and J usage is TRBJ1-5; D might be TRBD1 (5 bases). Germline V gives CDR1 SGHRS, CDR2 YFSETQ. Trimming stripped 0 bases from V and 5 bases from J, with 12 bases between. The CDR3 length is 15 residues. The CDR3 spells CASSLEGYGDQPQHF. In DNA form, the CDR3 reads TGCGCCAGCAGCTTGGAGGGGTATGGGGATCAGCCCCAGCATTTT.

This clonotype has ten or more counts. V and J are TRBV18 and TRBJ2-4, with 7 bases lining up with TRBD1. The ends lost 6 bases at V and 7 bases at J; junction bases unmatched: 3. Germline loops: CDR1 KGHSH, CDR2 LQKENI. This CDR3 has 12 amino acids. The CDR3 sequence is CASSPTGNIQYF. The CDR3 nucleotides read TGTGCCAGCTCGCCGACAGGGAACATTCAGTACTTC.

This clonotype showed up many times. This rearrangement joins TRBV7-2 to TRBJ2-7; 8 bases are a match to TRBD1. The J segment lost 7 bases and the V segment lost 1 base, leaving 15 bases of the junction unmatched. CDR1 and CDR2 from the germline V gene are SGHTA and FQGNSA. The CDR3 contains 17 residues. The CDR3 region is CASSLVEGGQGPWEQYF. CDR3 DNA: TGTGCCAGCAGCTTAGTGGAAGGCGGACAGGGACCTTGGGAGCAGTACTTC.

In this sample, this clonotype turned up once. Likely a read error: the CDR3 ends without its conserved phenylalanine or tryptophan. The J gene is TRBJ2-7, the V gene TRBV11-3; 8 nucleotides align to TRBD1. Trimming at V came to 5 bases and at J to 5 bases, leaving 8 bases not matched to a gene. Germline V lookup: CDR1 SGHNT, CDR2 YENEEA. The CDR3 contains 14 residues. The DNA for the CDR3 is TGTGCCAGCAGCCCGACCGGGACAGGTAACGAGCAGTACCTC. Translation: CASSPTGTGNEQYL.

This clonotype occurred a few times. The genes are TRBV7-3 and TRBJ2-5; TRBD2 might be the D (5 bases). Germline-derived CDR1 and CDR2 are SGHTA and FQGTGA. Deletions cut 5 bases from V and 2 bases from J, with 12 bases between. The CDR3 has 14 amino acids. CDR3 protein: CASSRTGKQETQYF. CDR3 sequence (DNA): TGTGCCAGCAGCCGCACCGGGAAACAAGAGACCCAGTACTTC.

This clonotype was recorded many times. The chain combines TRBV20-1 with TRBJ2-1, with 10 bases matching TRBD2. The germline CDR1 and CDR2 sequences are DFQATT and SNEGSKA (reference sequence). This CDR3 is 15 amino acids long. Unmatched junction bases numbered 10, after V lost 3 bases and J lost 8 bases. This chain's CDR3 is CSASRSGGALDEQFF. CDR3 nucleotides: TGCAGTGCTAGTCGGAGCGGGGGGGCCTTAGATGAGCAGTTCTTC.

This clonotype was counted many times. The gene calls are TRBV2 and TRBJ1-6; 12 positions match TRBD1. The CDR3 contains 15 residues. Losses at the gene ends were 6 bases for V and 6 bases for J; bases not matched to a gene: 3. The germline V gene has CDR1 SNHLY and CDR2 FYNNEI. Here the CDR3 DNA reads TGTGCCAGCAGACGGGACAGGGGGCTTAATTCACCCCTCCACTTT. Amino acids: CASRRDRGLNSPLHF.

This clonotype occurred many times. This chain uses TRBV5-1 with TRBJ2-1; 11 positions match TRBD2. The CDR3 has 15 residues. The trim removed 7 bases at V and 7 bases at J, leaving 10 bases unmatched. Germline lookup yields CDR1 SGHRS and CDR2 YFSETQ. CDR3 residues: CASARNSGRANEQFF. CDR3 in DNA: TGCGCCAGCGCCCGGAATAGCGGGAGGGCGAATGAGCAGTTCTTC. The full variable domain, rest sourced from reference TRBV5-1 and TRBJ2-1, is KAGVTQTPRYLIKTRGQQVTLSCSPISGHRSVSWYQQTPGQGLQFLFEYFSETQRNKGNFPGRFSGRQFSNSRSEMNVSTLELGDSALYLCASARNSGRANEQFFGPGTRLTVL.

Many counts were recorded for this clonotype. This chain links TRBV6-2 or TRBV6-3 with TRBJ2-1, with TRBD1 as a possible D gene (5 bases). Trimming removed 7 bases from V and 3 bases from J, with 10 bases in between. The CDR3 length is 13 residues. Per germline, CDR1 MNHEY and CDR2 SVGEGT. CDR3: CASKRQNYNEQFF. CDR3 nucleotide sequence: TGTGCCAGCAAGAGACAGAACTACAATGAGCAGTTCTTC.

The J gene is TRBJ2-1, the V gene TRBV20-1; D gene ambiguous. Germline CDR1 reads DFQATT; CDR2 reads SNEGSKA (reference sequence). Trimming left V 6 bases short and J 8 bases short, with 11 bases between. The CDR3 runs 11 residues. For the CDR3, the DNA is TGCAGTGCAGCTAAATCGTATGAGCAGTTCTTC. Encoded protein: CSAAKSYEQFF.